The clone carrying this T cell receptor (beta chain) was counted only a few times. Its antigen is unidentified. The data were obtained in a study of beta chain features in type 1 diabetes. V was cut by 0 bases and J by 0 bases, with 12 bases left in between. CDR3 length: 17 residues. Germline V CDR1 and CDR2: LGHNA, YSLEER. Averaging about 116 mL, one heparinised blood draw came from each individual donor. Every bit of the isolated RNA underwent reverse transcription, so sequencing read expressed TCRB transcripts. Sequencing of naive, central memory and regulatory T cell samples gave an average of approximately 3.5 million reads. Method: immunoSEQ multiplex PCR; TCRdb's copy keeps in-frame clones and lacks some. The top ten hold about 0.015% of the sample, which has some 350,000 clones, roughly 14% seen once. Study-level points and caveats: In patients and controls equally, PCR might favor templates that are shorter. TCRB CDR3s from Type 1 diabetes patients were moderately but significantly shorter in all four CD4+ subsets.

The rearrangement links TRBV4-3 to TRBJ2-1; D unresolved. The source is a woman between 18 and 30 years old with type 1 diabetes. Sequencing was performed on naive CD4+ T cells from blood. CDR3 bases: TGCGCCAGCAGCCAAGATCTGCGGAGCCACTCCTACAATGAGCAGTTCTTC. Translation gives CASSQDLRSHSYNEQFF.